This section outlines one T cell receptor (beta chain) sequence together with its context. CDR3 length: 16 amino acids. CDR1 and CDR2 (germline): MDHEN, SYDVKM. J lost 7 bases, V lost 6 bases, and 13 bases had no gene match. Method: immunoSEQ multiplex PCR; TCRdb's copy keeps in-frame clones and lacks some. Among approximately 74,000 clones listed, approximately 90% were seen once. The source of the sample is a study of blood T cell repertoires in COVID-19. Sequenced material: peripheral blood. The receptor's source is a woman aged 55-70 years with active COVID-19. The chain employs TRBV28 and TRBJ2-4; 9 positions match TRBD2. The CDR3 here is CASSRSLAGVRNIQYF. In DNA, the CDR3 is TGTGCCAGCAGCCGTTCACTAGCGGGTGTCAGGAACATTCAGTACTTC.